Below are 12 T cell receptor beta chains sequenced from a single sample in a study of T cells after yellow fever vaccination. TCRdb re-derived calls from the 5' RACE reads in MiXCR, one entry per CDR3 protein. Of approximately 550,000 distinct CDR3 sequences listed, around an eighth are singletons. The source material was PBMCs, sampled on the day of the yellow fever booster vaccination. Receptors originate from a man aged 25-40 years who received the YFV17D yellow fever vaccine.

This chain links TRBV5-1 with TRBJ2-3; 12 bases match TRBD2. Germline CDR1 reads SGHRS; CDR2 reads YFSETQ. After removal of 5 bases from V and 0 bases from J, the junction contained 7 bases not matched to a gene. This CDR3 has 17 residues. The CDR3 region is CASRTSGRASSTDTQYF. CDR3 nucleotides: TGCGCCAGCAGGACTAGCGGGAGAGCCTCTAGCACAGATACGCAGTATTTT.

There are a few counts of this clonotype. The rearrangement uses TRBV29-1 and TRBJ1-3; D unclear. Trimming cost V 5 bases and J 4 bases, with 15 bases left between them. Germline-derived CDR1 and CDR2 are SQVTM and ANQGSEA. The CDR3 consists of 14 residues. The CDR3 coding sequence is TGCAGCGTTCAATTAGTCATACAGGGAAACACCATATATTTT. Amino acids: CSVQLVIQGNTIYF.

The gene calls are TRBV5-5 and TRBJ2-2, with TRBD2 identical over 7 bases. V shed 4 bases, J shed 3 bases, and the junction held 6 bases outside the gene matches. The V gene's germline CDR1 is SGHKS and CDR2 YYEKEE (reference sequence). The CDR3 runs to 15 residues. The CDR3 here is CASSTSGTDTGELFF. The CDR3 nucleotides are TGTGCCAGCAGCACCAGCGGGACGGACACCGGGGAGCTGTTTTTT.

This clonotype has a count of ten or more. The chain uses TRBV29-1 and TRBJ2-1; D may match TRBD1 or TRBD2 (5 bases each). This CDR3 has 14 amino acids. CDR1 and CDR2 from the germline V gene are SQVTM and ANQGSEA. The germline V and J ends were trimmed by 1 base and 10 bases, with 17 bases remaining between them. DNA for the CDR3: TGCAGCGTTGAAGGTTTAGGGACCTACGGGGAGCAGTTCTTC. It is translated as CSVEGLGTYGEQFF.

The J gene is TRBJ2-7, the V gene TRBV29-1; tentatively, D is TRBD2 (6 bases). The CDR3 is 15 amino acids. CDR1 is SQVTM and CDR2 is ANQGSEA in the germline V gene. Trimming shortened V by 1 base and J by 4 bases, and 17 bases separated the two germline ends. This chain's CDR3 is CSVEGGLSQGYEQYF. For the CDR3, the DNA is TGCAGCGTTGAAGGGGGACTCTCGCAGGGTTACGAGCAGTACTTC.

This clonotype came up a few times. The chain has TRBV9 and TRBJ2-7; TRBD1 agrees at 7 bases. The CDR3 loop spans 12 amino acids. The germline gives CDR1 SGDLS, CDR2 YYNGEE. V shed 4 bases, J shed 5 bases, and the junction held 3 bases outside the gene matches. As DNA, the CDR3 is TGTGCCAGCAGCCCAGGGGGTCACGAGCAGTACTTC. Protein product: CASSPGGHEQYF. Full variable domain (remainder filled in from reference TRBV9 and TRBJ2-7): DSGVTQTPKHLITATGQRVTLRCSPRSGDLSVYWYQQSLDQGLQFLIQYYNGEERAKGNILERFSAQQFPDLHSELNLSSLELGDSALYFCASSPGGHEQYFGPGTRLTVT.

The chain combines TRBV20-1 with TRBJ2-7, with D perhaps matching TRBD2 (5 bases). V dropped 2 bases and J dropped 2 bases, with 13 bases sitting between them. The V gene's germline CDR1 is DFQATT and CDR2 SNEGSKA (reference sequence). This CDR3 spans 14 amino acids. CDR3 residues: CSARSADSTYEQYF. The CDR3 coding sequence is TGCAGTGCTAGATCAGCGGACTCTACCTACGAGCAGTACTTC.

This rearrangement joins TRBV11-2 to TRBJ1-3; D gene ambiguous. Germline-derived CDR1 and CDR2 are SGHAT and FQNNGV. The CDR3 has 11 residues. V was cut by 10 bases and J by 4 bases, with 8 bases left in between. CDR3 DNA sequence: TGTGCCACCCGAAAAGGAAACACCATATATTTT. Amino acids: CATRKGNTIYF.

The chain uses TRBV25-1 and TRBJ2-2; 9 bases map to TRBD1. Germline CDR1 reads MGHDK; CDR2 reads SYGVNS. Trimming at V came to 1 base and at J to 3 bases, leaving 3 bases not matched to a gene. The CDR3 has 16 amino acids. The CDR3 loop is CASSELRTGDTGELFF. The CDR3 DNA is TGTGCCAGCAGTGAATTGAGGACAGGGGACACCGGGGAGCTGTTTTTT.

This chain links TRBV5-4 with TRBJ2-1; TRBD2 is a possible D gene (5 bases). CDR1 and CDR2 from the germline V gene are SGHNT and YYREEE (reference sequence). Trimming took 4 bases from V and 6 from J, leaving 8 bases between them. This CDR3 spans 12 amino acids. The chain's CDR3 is CASSPDFNEQFF. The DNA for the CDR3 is TGTGCCAGCAGCCCGGACTTCAATGAGCAGTTCTTC.

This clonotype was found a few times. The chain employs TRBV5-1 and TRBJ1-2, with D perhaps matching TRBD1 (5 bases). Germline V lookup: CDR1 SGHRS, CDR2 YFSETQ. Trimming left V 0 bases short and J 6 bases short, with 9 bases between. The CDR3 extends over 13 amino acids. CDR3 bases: TGCGCCAGCAGCTTGGTTCAGGGTGATGGCTACACCTTC. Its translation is CASSLVQGDGYTF.

CDR3: CASSQDRRRTGRNTEAFF. CDR3 nucleotides: TGTGCCAGCAGCCAAGATCGTCGGAGGACAGGTAGAAATACTGAAGCTTTCTTT. The chain couples TRBV3-1 to TRBJ1-1; 7 bases agree with TRBD1. V gave up 0 bases and J gave up 5 bases; unmatched junction bases: 15. CDR1 is LGHDT and CDR2 is YNNKEL in the germline V gene (reference sequence). This CDR3 contains 18 residues.